The entry that follows covers one T cell receptor (beta chain) sequence. This record belongs to a study of blood T cells in healthy people across ages. In germline, CDR1 is ENHRY, CDR2 SYGVKD. With 4 bases removed from V and 7 bases from J, the gap between germline ends came to 22 bases. The CDR3 is 17 amino acids. Combining a sample-barcoded 5' primer with a J-beta primer mix, a second PCR ran for 7 to 11 cycles. Each CDR3 protein gets one entry after TCRdb re-called the 5' RACE reads with MiXCR. The table has hundreds of thousands of distinct CDR3 sequences, about 54% seen once. This TCR was recovered from a man in his sixties in good health. Sequencing used blood. This chain connects TRBV10-3 to TRBJ1-4; D might be TRBD1 (6 bases). The CDR3 DNA sequence: TGTGCCATCAGTGCCGCTCCCGACTCAGGGGCTTCTGAAAAACTGTTTTTT. Translated, it gives CAISAAPDSGASEKLFF.